The 31 T cell receptor beta chains listed next were all sequenced from one sample in a study of CXCR3 chemokines and chemotherapy response in bladder cancer. TCRdb reanalysed the PCR reads using MiXCR and keeps one entry per CDR3 protein. The profile shows about 8,100 distinct CDR3 sequences, roughly an eighth of them singletons. This sample was obtained from a patient whose treatment included neoadjuvant chemotherapy. These receptor sequences come from a human donor with bladder cancer that responded to neoadjuvant chemotherapy.

This clonotype is medium-sized by share. The rearrangement links TRBV6-6 to TRBJ1-1; TRBD1 aligns across 9 bases. Trimming cost V 4 bases and J 4 bases; bases outside gene matches: 4. This CDR3 spans 14 amino acids. Germline CDR1 reads MNHNY; CDR2 reads SVGAGI (reference sequence). CDR3 residues: CASSLQGARTEAFF. CDR3 in DNA: TGTGCCAGCAGTTTACAGGGGGCGCGCACTGAAGCTTTCTTT.

This clonotype came up a few times. V is TRBV9 and J is TRBJ2-1, with TRBD1 matching 7 bases. The CDR3 is 15 amino acids. Germline-derived CDR1 and CDR2 are SGDLS and YYNGEE. Unmatched junction bases numbered 16, after V lost 6 bases and J lost 10 bases. CDR3 nucleotides: TGTGCCAGCACCGTCCTTCCCGGGACAGATGAAGAGCAGTTCTTC. This encodes CASTVLPGTDEEQFF.

There are many counts of this clonotype. The V call is TRBV24-1, the J call TRBJ1-1; D uncertain. Germline V gives CDR1 KGHDR, CDR2 SFDVKD. Between the trimmed V and J ends, which lost 4 bases and 1 base, there was a span of 6 bases. The CDR3 consists of 13 residues. CDR3 amino acids: CATSDYRNTEAFF. In DNA, the CDR3 is TGTGCCACCAGTGACTACAGGAACACTGAAGCTTTCTTT.

This clonotype has at least ten counts. The chain joins TRBV19 to TRBJ2-7, with D possibly being TRBD2 (5 bases). The CDR3 runs 13 residues. V lost 4 bases and J 6 bases, leaving 13 bases between the germline ends. Germline assignment: CDR1 LNHDA and CDR2 SQIVND (reference sequence). The CDR3 reads CASSSTRAGEQYF. The DNA for the CDR3 is TGTGCCAGTAGTAGCACACGGGCGGGCGAGCAGTACTTC.

The chain couples TRBV20-1 to TRBJ2-7, with 11 bases fitting TRBD2. The CDR3 extends over 16 amino acids. Germline CDR1 is DFQATT and CDR2 is SNEGSKA (reference sequence). The junction had 5 bases not matched to a gene; V was cut back by 1 base and J by 0 bases. CDR3 sequence (DNA): TGCAGTGCTAGAGGGCCGGGGACTAGCGGCTCCTACGAGCAGTACTTC. It translates to CSARGPGTSGSYEQYF.

The table lists this clonotype with a few counts. The rearrangement links TRBV5-4 to TRBJ2-7; D is ambiguous. Germline V lookup: CDR1 SGHNT, CDR2 YYREEE (reference sequence). V was shortened by 0 bases and J by 2 bases, with 9 bases between the two germline ends. The CDR3 length is 14 residues. The CDR3, as DNA: TGTGCCAGCAGCTTGGGAATACTGGCCTACGAGCAGTACTTC. This translates into CASSLGILAYEQYF.

The table lists this clonotype with a few counts. The chain has TRBV29-1 and TRBJ2-7; D perhaps matches TRBD2 (7 bases). V was trimmed by 4 bases and J by 6 bases, leaving 22 bases between them. The CDR3 runs to 15 residues. In germline, CDR1 is SQVTM, CDR2 ANQGSEA. The CDR3 reads CSVGGGALPWGEQYF. In DNA form, the CDR3 reads TGCAGCGTTGGAGGGGGGGCGCTTCCCTGGGGCGAGCAGTACTTC.

In this sample, this clonotype turned up a few times. The chain has TRBV20-1 and TRBJ1-2; D is unresolved. The germline V gene encodes CDR1 DFQATT and CDR2 SNEGSKA (reference sequence). This CDR3 has 11 residues. Trimming cost V 7 bases and J 3 bases, with 9 bases left between them. The CDR3 bases are TGCAGTGGAGACAAATACTATGGCTACACCTTC. This gives the protein CSGDKYYGYTF.

This clonotype appeared many times. The V gene is TRBV7-9, the J gene TRBJ1-1; 7 bases are a match to TRBD1. This CDR3 comprises 17 residues. Germline V gene data show CDR1 as SEHNR and CDR2 as FQNEAQ (reference sequence). The junction had 14 bases not matched to a gene; V was cut back by 2 bases and J by 5 bases. CDR3 in amino acids: CASSLFSAGGGRTEAFF. The CDR3, as DNA: TGTGCCAGCAGCTTATTTTCGGCAGGGGGAGGAAGAACTGAAGCTTTCTTT.

Ten or more counts support this clonotype. The J gene is TRBJ1-1, the V gene TRBV15; the D is unclear. The CDR3 runs 13 residues. The germline V and J ends were trimmed by 5 bases and 2 bases, with 9 bases remaining between them. Germline V gene sequence: CDR1 LNHNV, CDR2 YYDKDF (reference sequence). As DNA, the CDR3 is TGTGCCACCAGCGGAAAGGACAACACTGAAGCTTTCTTT. Translating gives CATSGKDNTEAFF.

Sample share makes this clonotype medium-sized (0.01 to 0.1%). V and J are TRBV6-5 and TRBJ1-1; D might be TRBD1 (5 bases). V lost 6 bases, J lost 3 bases, and 11 bases lay in between. The germline V gene has CDR1 MNHEY and CDR2 SVGAGI. This CDR3 contains 13 residues. CDR3: CASSRDLDTEAFF. DNA of the CDR3: TGTGCCAGCAGCAGGGACCTGGACACTGAAGCTTTCTTT.

The chain has TRBV12-5 and TRBJ1-1; TRBD1 might be the D (5 bases). Germline CDR1 reads LGHNT; CDR2 reads FRNRAP. The CDR3 is 15 residues long. Trimming left V 0 bases short and J 4 bases short, with 12 bases between. The CDR3 here is CASGLVHGGVTEAFF. The CDR3 DNA sequence: TGTGCTAGTGGTTTGGTACATGGAGGGGTCACTGAAGCTTTCTTT.

This clonotype was picked up many times. The genes are TRBV19 and TRBJ1-2; D gene ambiguous. CDR3 length equals 13 residues. CDR1 and CDR2 from the germline V gene are LNHDA and SQIVND (reference sequence). V lost 1 base to trimming and J lost 5 bases, with 8 bases between them. CDR3 residues: CASSIAGSYGYTF. Written as DNA, the CDR3 is TGTGCCAGTAGTATAGCGGGGTCTTATGGCTACACCTTC.

The rearrangement uses TRBV30 and TRBJ1-4; D ambiguous. CDR3 length: 14 amino acids. Germline assignment: CDR1 GTSNPN and CDR2 SVGIG (reference sequence). V dropped 2 bases and J dropped 7 bases, with 14 bases sitting between them. This chain's CDR3 is CAWSSDPLAEKLFF. The CDR3 region has the DNA TGTGCCTGGAGTTCTGACCCTCTGGCTGAAAAACTGTTTTTT.

This clonotype has a count of ten or more. This chain joins TRBV6-5 and TRBJ2-5; D is ambiguous. V shed 2 bases and J shed 0 bases, with 7 bases lying between them. There are 14 residues in the CDR3. From germline, CDR1 is MNHEY and CDR2 SVGAGI. The CDR3 reads CASSYRFYQETQYF. In nucleotides, the CDR3 is TGTGCCAGCAGTTACCGGTTCTACCAAGAGACCCAGTACTTC.

This clonotype has ten or more counts. J is TRBJ1-6 and V is TRBV6-1; D unclear. Germline V lookup: CDR1 MNHNS, CDR2 SASEGT. Trimming removed 3 bases at V and 14 bases at J, with 5 bases between. The CDR3 runs 10 residues. CDR3 residues: CASSEVTLHF. CDR3 nucleotide sequence: TGTGCCAGCAGTGAGGTAACCCTCCACTTT.

In its sample, this clonotype ranks as medium-sized. The chain has TRBV19 and TRBJ2-7; 7 bases fit TRBD1. V lost 8 bases, J lost 3 bases, and 10 bases stayed unmatched. The CDR3 covers 14 residues. Germline V gene data show CDR1 as LNHDA and CDR2 as SQIVND (reference sequence). The CDR3 reads CASGGQLHHYEQYF. CDR3 coding DNA: TGTGCCAGTGGGGGACAGCTACACCACTACGAGCAGTACTTC.

Comment on this clonotype: This is likely an artifact of a read error, given a far larger clone one base away. The rearrangement uses TRBV10-3 and TRBJ1-5; D possibly corresponds to TRBD1 (6 bases). V gave up 3 bases and J gave up 5 bases, with 11 bases separating them. The CDR3 contains 14 residues. Germline V lookup: CDR1 ENHRY, CDR2 SYGVKD. CDR3 residues: CAISEARGYQPQHF. CDR3 sequence (DNA): TGTGCCATCAGTGAAGCCAGGGGCTATCAGCCCCAGCATTTT.

In its sample, this clonotype was seen many times. The rearrangement links TRBV29-1 to TRBJ1-3; D gene unclear. The germline V and J ends were trimmed by 7 bases and 1 base, with 11 bases remaining between them. Germline-derived CDR1 and CDR2 are SQVTM and ANQGSEA. CDR3 length equals 13 residues. CDR3 sequence: CSAQMSSGNTIYF. CDR3 sequence (DNA): TGCAGCGCTCAGATGTCATCTGGAAACACCATATATTTT.

This clonotype is deemed medium-sized. The gene calls are TRBV19 and TRBJ1-2; 9 bases are shared with TRBD1. The CDR3 is 15 amino acids. J gave up 5 bases and V 4 bases, and 8 bases lay outside the gene matches. The V gene's germline CDR1 is LNHDA and CDR2 SQIVND (reference sequence). The CDR3 bases are TGTGCCAGTAGTACAACAGGGGGCGCAAGGTATGGCTACACCTTC. Translation gives CASSTTGGARYGYTF. Combining the CDR3 with reference TRBV19 and TRBJ1-2 gives the whole variable domain DGGITQSPKYLFRKEGQNVTLSCEQNLNHDAMYWYRQDPGQGLRLIYYSQIVNDFQKGDIAEGYSVSREKKESFPLTVTSAQKNPTAFYLCASSTTGGARYGYTFGSGTRLTVV.

This clonotype was observed at least ten times. The gene calls are TRBV7-2 and TRBJ1-3; D perhaps matches TRBD1 (5 bases). The CDR3 loop spans 16 amino acids. V was shortened by 5 bases and J by 2 bases, with 16 bases between the two germline ends. Looked up from germline, CDR1 is SGHTA and CDR2 is FQGNSA. The CDR3 bases are TGTGCCAGCAGCGTGGTAGGGGTAGGGGCTGGAAACACCATATATTTT. It translates to CASSVVGVGAGNTIYF.

This chain connects TRBV20-1 to TRBJ2-5; 8 bases are a match to TRBD1. The junction had 8 bases not matched to a gene; V was cut back by 3 bases and J by 5 bases. The CDR3 consists of 14 residues. The germline V gene encodes CDR1 DFQATT and CDR2 SNEGSKA (reference sequence). CDR3 in amino acids: CSARRAGGGETQYF. DNA for the CDR3: TGCAGTGCTAGGAGGGCAGGGGGCGGGGAGACCCAGTACTTC.

This clonotype is termed medium-sized. The CDR3 sequence: CASSPKGTFGGYTF. CDR3 DNA: TGTGCCAGCTCACCTAAGGGGACGTTCGGGGGCTACACCTTC. The chain carries TRBV18 and TRBJ1-2, with a possible D match to TRBD1 (5 bases). V was clipped by 3 bases and J by 8 bases, with 16 bases between them. This CDR3 comprises 14 residues. Germline values: CDR1 KGHSH, CDR2 LQKENI. The full variable domain, with the rest looked up from reference TRBV18 and TRBJ1-2, is NAGVMQNPRHLVRRRGQEARLRCSPMKGHSHVYWYRQLPEEGLKFMVYLQKENIIDESGMPKERFSAEFPKEGPSILRIQQVVRGDSAAYFCASSPKGTFGGYTFGSGTRLTVV.

There are many counts of this clonotype. This chain joins TRBV18 and TRBJ2-1, with D perhaps matching TRBD1 or TRBD2 (5 bases each). The germline CDR1 and CDR2 sequences are KGHSH and LQKENI. The CDR3 has 15 amino acids. Trimming removed 8 bases from V and 0 bases from J, with 14 bases in between. The CDR3 here is CASTREQISYNEQFF. In DNA form, the CDR3 reads TGTGCCAGCACCAGGGAGCAGATCTCCTACAATGAGCAGTTCTTC.

This clonotype came up a few times. CDR3: CASSLGVAGGSIQETQYF. The CDR3 DNA follows: TGTGCCAGCAGCTTAGGGGTAGCGGGGGGGTCTATTCAAGAGACCCAGTACTTC. The chain has TRBV7-9 and TRBJ2-5; 11 bases match TRBD2. Germline CDR1 reads SEHNR; CDR2 reads FQNEAQ (reference sequence). This CDR3 comprises 18 residues. Losses at the gene ends were 1 base for V and 2 bases for J; bases not matched to a gene: 9.

Worth noting for this clonotype: It is likely a read error: a sequence one base away is far more abundant. The J gene is TRBJ1-6, the V gene TRBV6-6; no firm D call. The V end lost 6 bases, the J end lost 1 base, and 4 bases lay between the germline ends. The CDR3 is made up of 13 amino acids. Germline lookup yields CDR1 MNHNY and CDR2 SVGAGI (reference sequence). The CDR3 DNA reads TGTGCCAGCAGGGTGTCCTATAATTCACCCCTCCACTTT. Translating gives CASRVSYNSPLHF.

This clonotype rates as medium-sized. This rearrangement joins TRBV6-6 to TRBJ2-1, with D possibly being TRBD2 (6 bases). Germline assignment: CDR1 MNHNY and CDR2 SVGAGI (reference sequence). The germline V and J ends were trimmed by 5 bases and 4 bases, with 15 bases remaining between them. This CDR3 comprises 15 residues. CDR3 bases: TGTGCCAGCAGTCCGCGGGGACGGTCTTACAATGAGCAGTTCTTC. Translation gives CASSPRGRSYNEQFF.

Judged by abundance, this clonotype is medium-sized. The V and J genes are TRBV6-1 and TRBJ1-1; D gene uncertain. The CDR3 consists of 14 residues. CDR1 is MNHNS and CDR2 is SASEGT in the germline V gene. V lost 3 bases and J lost 1, with 9 bases in between. This chain's CDR3 is CASSEVRRNTEAFF. In DNA form, the CDR3 reads TGTGCCAGCAGTGAGGTTCGGCGGAACACTGAAGCTTTCTTT.

The chain couples TRBV20-1 to TRBJ1-1; D gene unclear. Germline CDR1 DFQATT, CDR2 SNEGSKA (reference sequence). V gave up 3 bases and J gave up 1 base, with 6 bases separating them. The CDR3 is 12 residues long. CDR3 in amino acids: CSASPPNTEAFF. Here the CDR3 DNA reads TGCAGTGCTAGTCCCCCGAACACTGAAGCTTTCTTT.

This clonotype was observed many times. This chain connects TRBV19 to TRBJ2-3; D possibly corresponds to TRBD1 (6 bases). This CDR3 is built from 16 residues. V was clipped by 1 base and J by 3 bases, with 14 bases between them. The germline V gene has CDR1 LNHDA and CDR2 SQIVND (reference sequence). CDR3 residues: CASSIVKGVGTDTQYF. DNA of the CDR3: TGTGCCAGTAGTATAGTGAAGGGGGTGGGGACAGATACGCAGTATTTT. The full variable domain, its missing parts supplied by reference TRBV19 and TRBJ2-3, is DGGITQSPKYLFRKEGQNVTLSCEQNLNHDAMYWYRQDPGQGLRLIYYSQIVNDFQKGDIAEGYSVSREKKESFPLTVTSAQKNPTAFYLCASSIVKGVGTDTQYFGPGTRLTVL.

This clonotype came up many times. This chain connects TRBV11-1 to TRBJ1-1, with 7 positions matching TRBD1. The CDR3 spans 13 residues. Germline V CDR1 and CDR2: SGHAT, FQDESV (reference sequence). Germline trimming cut 5 bases from V and 3 bases from J; bases unmatched to any gene: 3. DNA of the CDR3: TGTGCCAGCAGCCGAGACAGGGACACTGAAGCTTTCTTT. It encodes CASSRDRDTEAFF.